Listed here is a single T cell receptor (beta chain). V lost 6 bases, J lost 1 base, and 12 bases lay in between. This CDR3 is 14 amino acids long. Germline values: CDR1 MNHNS, CDR2 SASEGT. The data were produced by immunoSEQ multiplex PCR, yet TCRdb's version contains in-frame clones alone and is incomplete. The sample carries about 50,000 clones, about 91% recorded once. This entry belongs to a study of T cell changes during pregnancy in multiple sclerosis. The source of this sequence is a female donor with multiple sclerosis, enrolled in a pregnancy study. The sequencing used CD8+ T cells from peripheral blood mononuclear cells, collected after pregnancy. The V call is TRBV6-1, the J call TRBJ2-5, with D maybe TRBD2 (6 bases). As DNA, the CDR3 is TGTGCCAGCAGCTACGGGACTTCCCAAGAGACCCAGTACTTC. This gives the protein CASSYGTSQETQYF.